This T cell receptor beta chain was captured in a study of T cell responses to AZD1222 COVID-19 vaccine. The V gene end was trimmed by 6 bases and the J gene end by 8 bases; junction bases not matched to a gene: 7. Germline CDR1 and CDR2: MNHEY and SVGAGI. The CDR3 totals 14 residues. General study findings and limits: Scientists sampled the repertoires only once the peak T cell response had passed. Of the AZD1222 recipients, only six or seven were seropositive at baseline.

With respect to this clone: Its target is unknown.

Assay used: immunoSEQ multiplex PCR; TCRdb lists only in-frame clones, some missing. The table shows 150,000 to 200,000 clones, with 92% occurring only once. The receptor's source is an adult who received the AZD1222 COVID-19 vaccine. The material was peripheral blood, obtained 28 days after the second AZD1222 dose. The rearrangement links TRBV6-5 to TRBJ1-6; TRBD1 agrees at 7 bases. CDR3 in DNA: TGTGCCAGCAGGATTGGACAGGTGCATTCACCCCTCCACTTT. Amino acids: CASRIGQVHSPLHF.